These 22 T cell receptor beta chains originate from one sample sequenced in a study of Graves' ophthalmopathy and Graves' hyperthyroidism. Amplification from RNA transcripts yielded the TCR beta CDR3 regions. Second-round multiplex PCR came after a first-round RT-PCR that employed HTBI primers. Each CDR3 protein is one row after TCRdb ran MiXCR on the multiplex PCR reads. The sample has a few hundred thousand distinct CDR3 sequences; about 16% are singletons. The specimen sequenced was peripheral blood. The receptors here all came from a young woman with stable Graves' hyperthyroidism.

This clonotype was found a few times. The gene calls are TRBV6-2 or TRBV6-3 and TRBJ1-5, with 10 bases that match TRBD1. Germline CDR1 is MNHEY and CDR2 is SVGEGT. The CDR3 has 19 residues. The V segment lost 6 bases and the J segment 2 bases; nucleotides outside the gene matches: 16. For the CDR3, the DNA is TGTGCCAGCAGATCACCGGGACAGGGGCCCGAGGTCGGCAATCAGCCCCAGCATTTT. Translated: CASRSPGQGPEVGNQPQHF.

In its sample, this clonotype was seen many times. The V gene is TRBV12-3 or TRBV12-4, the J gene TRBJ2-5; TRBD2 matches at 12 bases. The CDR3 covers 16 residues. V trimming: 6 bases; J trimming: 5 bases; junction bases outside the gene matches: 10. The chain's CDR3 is CASSKARTSGEETQYF. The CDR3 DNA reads TGTGCCAGCAGCAAGGCCCGGACTAGCGGGGAGGAGACCCAGTACTTC.

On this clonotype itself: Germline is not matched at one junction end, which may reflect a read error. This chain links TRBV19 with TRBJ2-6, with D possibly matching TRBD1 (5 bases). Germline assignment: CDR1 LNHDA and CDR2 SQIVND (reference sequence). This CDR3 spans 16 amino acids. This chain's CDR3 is CASSVDRFSGANVLTF. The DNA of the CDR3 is TGTGCCAGTAGTGTAGACAGATTCTCTGGGGCCAACGTCCTGACTTTC.

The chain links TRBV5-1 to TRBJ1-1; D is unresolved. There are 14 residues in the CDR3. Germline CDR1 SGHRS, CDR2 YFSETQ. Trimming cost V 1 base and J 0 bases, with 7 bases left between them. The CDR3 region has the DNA TGCGCCAGCAGCTTGTTGCAGATGAACACTGAAGCTTTCTTT. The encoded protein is CASSLLQMNTEAFF.

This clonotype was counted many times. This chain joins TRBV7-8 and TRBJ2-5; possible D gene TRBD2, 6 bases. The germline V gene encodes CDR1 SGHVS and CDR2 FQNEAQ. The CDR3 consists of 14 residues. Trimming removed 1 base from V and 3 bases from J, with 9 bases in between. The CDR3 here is CASSLGAGKETQYF. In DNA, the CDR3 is TGTGCCAGCAGCTTAGGCGCGGGGAAAGAGACCCAGTACTTC.

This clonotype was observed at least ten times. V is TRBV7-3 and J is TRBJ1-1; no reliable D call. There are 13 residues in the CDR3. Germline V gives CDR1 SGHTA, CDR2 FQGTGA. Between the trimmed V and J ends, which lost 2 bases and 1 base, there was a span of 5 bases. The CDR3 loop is CASSLQANTEAFF. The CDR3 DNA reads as TGTGCCAGCAGCTTACAAGCGAACACTGAAGCTTTCTTT.

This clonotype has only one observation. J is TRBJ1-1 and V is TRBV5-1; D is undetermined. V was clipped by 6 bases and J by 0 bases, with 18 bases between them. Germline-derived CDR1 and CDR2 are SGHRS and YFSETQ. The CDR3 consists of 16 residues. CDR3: CASMGAEGGLNTEAFF. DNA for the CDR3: TGCGCCAGCATGGGAGCTGAGGGTGGGTTGAACACTGAAGCTTTCTTT.

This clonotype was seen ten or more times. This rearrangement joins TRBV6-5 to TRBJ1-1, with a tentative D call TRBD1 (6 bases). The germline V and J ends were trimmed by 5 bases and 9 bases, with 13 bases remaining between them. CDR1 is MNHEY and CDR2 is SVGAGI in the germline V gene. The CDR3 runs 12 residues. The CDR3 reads CASSNRQEKAFF. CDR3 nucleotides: TGTGCCAGCAGTAACCGACAGGAGAAAGCTTTCTTT.

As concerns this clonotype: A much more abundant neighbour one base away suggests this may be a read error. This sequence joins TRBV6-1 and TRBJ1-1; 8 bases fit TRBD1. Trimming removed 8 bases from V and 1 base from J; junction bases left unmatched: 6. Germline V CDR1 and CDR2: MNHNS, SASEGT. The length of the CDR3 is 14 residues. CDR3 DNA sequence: TGTGCCAGCTGGAAGACAGGGGAGAACACTGAAGCTTTCTTT. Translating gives CASWKTGENTEAFF.

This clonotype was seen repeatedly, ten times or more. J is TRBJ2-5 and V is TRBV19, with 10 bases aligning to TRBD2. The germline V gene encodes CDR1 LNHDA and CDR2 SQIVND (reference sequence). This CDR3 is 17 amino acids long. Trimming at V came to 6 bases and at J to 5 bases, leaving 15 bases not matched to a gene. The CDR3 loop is CASSRSPWSGGAETQYF. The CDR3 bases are TGTGCCAGTAGCCGGAGCCCATGGAGCGGGGGGGCTGAGACCCAGTACTTC.

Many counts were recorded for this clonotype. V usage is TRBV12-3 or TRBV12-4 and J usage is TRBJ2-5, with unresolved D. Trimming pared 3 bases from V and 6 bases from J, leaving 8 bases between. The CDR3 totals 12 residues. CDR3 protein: CASSFGIQTQYF. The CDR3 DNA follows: TGTGCCAGCAGTTTTGGTATACAGACCCAGTACTTC.

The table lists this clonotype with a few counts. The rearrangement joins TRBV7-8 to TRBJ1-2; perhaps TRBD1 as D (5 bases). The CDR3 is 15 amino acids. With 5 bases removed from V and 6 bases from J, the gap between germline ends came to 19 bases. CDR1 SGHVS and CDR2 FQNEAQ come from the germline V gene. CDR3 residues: CASSGRLVEGHGYTF. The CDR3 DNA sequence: TGTGCCAGCAGCGGCAGATTGGTAGAGGGACATGGCTACACCTTC.

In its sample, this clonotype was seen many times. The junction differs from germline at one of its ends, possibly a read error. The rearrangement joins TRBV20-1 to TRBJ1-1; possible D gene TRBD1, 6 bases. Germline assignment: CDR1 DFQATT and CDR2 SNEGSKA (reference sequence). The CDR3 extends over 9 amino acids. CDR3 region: CSARPGTPF. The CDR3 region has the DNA TGCAGTGCTAGGCCCGGGACACCCTTC.

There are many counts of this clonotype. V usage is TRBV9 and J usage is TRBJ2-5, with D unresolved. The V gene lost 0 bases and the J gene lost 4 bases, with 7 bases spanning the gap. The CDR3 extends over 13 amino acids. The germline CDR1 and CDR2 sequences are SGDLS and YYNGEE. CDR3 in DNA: TGTGCCAGCAGCGTAGGCGGTGTAGAGACCCAGTACTTC. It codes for CASSVGGVETQYF.

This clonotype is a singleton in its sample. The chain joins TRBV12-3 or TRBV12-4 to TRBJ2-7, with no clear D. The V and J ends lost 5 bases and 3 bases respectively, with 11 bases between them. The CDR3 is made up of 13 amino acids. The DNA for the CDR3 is TGTGCCAGCAGTATGGGCGGCCTCTACGAGCAGTACTTC. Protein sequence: CASSMGGLYEQYF.

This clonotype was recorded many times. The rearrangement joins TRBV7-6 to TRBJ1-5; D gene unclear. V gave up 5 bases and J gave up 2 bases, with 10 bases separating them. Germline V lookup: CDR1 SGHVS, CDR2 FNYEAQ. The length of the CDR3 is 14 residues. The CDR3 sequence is CASSPWLGNQPQHF. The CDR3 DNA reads TGTGCCAGCAGCCCCTGGCTAGGCAATCAGCCCCAGCATTTT.

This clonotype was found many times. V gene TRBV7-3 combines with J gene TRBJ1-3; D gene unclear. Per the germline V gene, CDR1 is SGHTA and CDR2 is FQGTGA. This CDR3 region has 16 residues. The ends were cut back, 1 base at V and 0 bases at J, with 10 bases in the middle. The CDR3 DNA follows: TGTGCCAGCAGCTTAAAAGGGATCAGCTCTGGAAACACCATATATTTT. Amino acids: CASSLKGISSGNTIYF.

The CDR3 region has the DNA TGTGCCAGCAGTAAAGAACTAGACGGCACCGGGGAGCTGTTTTTT. It translates to CASSKELDGTGELFF. The V and J genes are TRBV12-3 or TRBV12-4 and TRBJ2-2; a possible D gene is TRBD2 (5 bases). The V end lost 5 bases, the J end lost 4 bases, and 14 bases lay between the germline ends. The CDR3 totals 15 residues.

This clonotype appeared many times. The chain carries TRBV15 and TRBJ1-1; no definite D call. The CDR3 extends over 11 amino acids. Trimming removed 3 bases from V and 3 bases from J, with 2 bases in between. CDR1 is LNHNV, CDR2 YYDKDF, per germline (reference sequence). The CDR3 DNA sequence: TGTGCCACCAGCAGGGACACTGAAGCTTTCTTT. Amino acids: CATSRDTEAFF.

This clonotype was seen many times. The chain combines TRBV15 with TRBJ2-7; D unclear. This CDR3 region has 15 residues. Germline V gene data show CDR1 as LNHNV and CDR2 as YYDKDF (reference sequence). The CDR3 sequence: CATSRGIFSLFGSRV. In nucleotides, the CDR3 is TGTGCCACCAGCAGAGGCATTTTTTCCCTTTTCGGGTCACGGGTC.

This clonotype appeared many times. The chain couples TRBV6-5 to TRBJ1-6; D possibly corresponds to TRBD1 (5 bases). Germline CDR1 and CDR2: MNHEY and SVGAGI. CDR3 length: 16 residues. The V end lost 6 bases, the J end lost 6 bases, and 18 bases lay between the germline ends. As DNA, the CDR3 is TGTGCCAGCAGAGGACCGGGGGGGGAACCTAATTCACCCCTCCACTTT. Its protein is CASRGPGGEPNSPLHF.

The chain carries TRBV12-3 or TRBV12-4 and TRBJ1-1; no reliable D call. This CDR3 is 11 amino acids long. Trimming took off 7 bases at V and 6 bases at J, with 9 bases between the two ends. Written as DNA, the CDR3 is TGTGCCAGCAATCGTGGCTCTGAAGCTTTCTTT. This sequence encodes CASNRGSEAFF.